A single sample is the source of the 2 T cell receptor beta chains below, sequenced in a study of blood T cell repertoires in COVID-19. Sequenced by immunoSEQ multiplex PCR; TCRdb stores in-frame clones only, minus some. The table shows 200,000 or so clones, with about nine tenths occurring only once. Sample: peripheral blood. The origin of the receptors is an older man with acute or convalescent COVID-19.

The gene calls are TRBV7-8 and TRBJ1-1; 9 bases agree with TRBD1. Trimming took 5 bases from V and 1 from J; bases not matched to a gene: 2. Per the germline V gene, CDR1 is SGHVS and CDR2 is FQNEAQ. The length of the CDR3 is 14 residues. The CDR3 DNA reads TGTGCCAGCAGCCACAGGGGGCCGAACACTGAAGCTTTCTTT. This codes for CASSHRGPNTEAFF. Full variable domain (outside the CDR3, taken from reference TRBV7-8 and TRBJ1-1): GAGVSQSPRYKVAKRGQDVALRCDPISGHVSLFWYQQALGQGPEFLTYFQNEAQLDKSGLPSDRFFAERPEGSVSTLKIQRTQQEDSAVYLCASSHRGPNTEAFFGQGTRLTVV.

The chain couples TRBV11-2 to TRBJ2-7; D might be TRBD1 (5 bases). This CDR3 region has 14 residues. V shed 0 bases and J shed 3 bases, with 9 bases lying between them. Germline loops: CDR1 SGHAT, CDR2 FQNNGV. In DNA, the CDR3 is TGTGCCAGCAGCTTAGATTTGACAGACTACGAGCAGTACGTC. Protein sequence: CASSLDLTDYEQYV.